This T cell receptor beta chain came from a study of cytomegalovirus exposure and HLA in healthy donors. Study-level points and caveats: The authors enumerated some 170 TCR beta chains as linked to cytomegalovirus.

The CDR3 runs to 15 residues. V trimming: 3 bases; J trimming: 8 bases; junction bases outside the gene matches: 13. Germline V gene lookup returns CDR1 GTSNPN and CDR2 SVGIG (reference sequence). Concerning this clone itself: The antigen remains unidentified.

The protocol was immunoSEQ multiplex PCR, while the TCRdb copy is restricted to in-frame clones and leaves out a portion. Of about 150,000 clones in the sample, 86% were seen once. The material sequenced was PBMCs. This chain uses TRBV30 with TRBJ2-1, with 7 nucleotides matching TRBD2. This clonotype originated in a man aged 18 to 29 in good health and CMV-seropositive. The CDR3 here is CAWSPGTLRGDEQFF. The DNA for the CDR3 is TGTGCCTGGAGCCCTGGGACTCTACGGGGGGATGAGCAGTTCTTC.